Below are 25 T cell receptor beta chains sequenced from a single sample in a study of identical twins. Each CDR3 protein is one row after TCRdb ran MiXCR on the 5' RACE reads. The sample shows about 390,000 distinct CDR3 sequences, roughly 9% of them seen only once. Sequencing was carried out using naive T cells sorted from blood. These receptors originate from a woman in her forties or fifties in good health.

The V call is TRBV7-9, the J call TRBJ2-7; D unresolved. V shed 1 base and J shed 6 bases, with 10 bases lying between them. The CDR3 runs 13 residues. From germline, CDR1 is SEHNR and CDR2 FQNEAQ (reference sequence). This CDR3 is CASSLVETGEQYV. The CDR3 DNA is TGTGCCAGCAGCTTAGTAGAGACGGGCGAGCAGTACGTC.

This clonotype showed up just a few times. This chain links TRBV2 with TRBJ2-2; TRBD2 is a possible D gene (5 bases). V shed 6 bases and J shed 2 bases, with 10 bases lying between them. CDR3 size: 14 residues. The germline V gene encodes CDR1 SNHLY and CDR2 FYNNEI. CDR3 nucleotides: TGTGCCAGCAGAAGTCTAGCCAACACCGGGGAGCTGTTTTTT. Translating it yields CASRSLANTGELFF.

This clonotype occurred a few times. This rearrangement joins TRBV29-1 to TRBJ1-1; D gene unclear. V lost 0 bases, J lost 11 bases, and 7 bases lay in between. The CDR3 is 10 residues long. Per germline, CDR1 SQVTM and CDR2 ANQGSEA. Here the CDR3 reads CSVEEQLAFF. The DNA of the CDR3 is TGCAGCGTTGAAGAACAGCTCGCTTTCTTT.

The table lists this clonotype with many counts. One end of the junction does not line up with germline, which may come from a read error. This rearrangement joins TRBV9 to TRBJ1-6; D ambiguous. Germline CDR1 is SGDLS and CDR2 is YYNGEE. This CDR3 region has 15 residues. DNA for the CDR3: TGTGCCAGCAGCGTAGTTGGAGAGGGTAATGCACCCCTCCACTTT. It is translated as CASSVVGEGNAPLHF.

The rearrangement links TRBV6-2 or TRBV6-3 to TRBJ2-7; 8 bases agree with TRBD2. From germline, CDR1 is MNHEY and CDR2 SVGEGT. The junction had 10 bases not matched to a gene; V was cut back by 0 bases and J by 3 bases. This CDR3 is built from 17 residues. CDR3 region: CASSYSYGGRTLYEQYF. CDR3 nucleotide sequence: TGTGCCAGCAGTTACTCCTATGGCGGGAGGACTCTCTACGAGCAGTACTTC.

This clonotype was seen more than once but under ten times. The rearrangement joins TRBV7-8 to TRBJ1-2, with 12 bases identical to TRBD1. The CDR3 is 16 amino acids. Trimming at V came to 5 bases and at J to 1 base, leaving 5 bases not matched to a gene. Germline values: CDR1 SGHVS, CDR2 FQNEAQ. CDR3 DNA sequence: TGTGCCAGCAGCGACCGGGACAGGGGGCTTAACTATGGCTACACCTTC. Its translation: CASSDRDRGLNYGYTF.

This clonotype was counted at least ten times. The V gene is TRBV6-1, the J gene TRBJ1-1; D gene uncertain. CDR1 and CDR2 (germline): MNHNS, SASEGT. With 7 bases removed from V and 0 bases from J, the gap between germline ends came to 9 bases. The CDR3 is 13 residues long. The CDR3 here is CASTEVMNTEAFF. The CDR3 bases are TGTGCCAGCACGGAGGTCATGAACACTGAAGCTTTCTTT.

This clonotype has only a few counts. This chain connects TRBV2 to TRBJ2-7; D remains unclear. Between the trimmed V and J ends, which lost 2 bases and 4 bases, there was a span of 15 bases. Per germline, CDR1 SNHLY and CDR2 FYNNEI. The CDR3 length is 15 residues. The CDR3 spells CASSESMERSYEQYV. The CDR3 coding sequence is TGTGCCAGCAGTGAATCGATGGAGCGATCATACGAGCAGTACGTC.

The V gene is TRBV12-3 or TRBV12-4, the J gene TRBJ2-1; D call uncertain. V lost 6 bases, J lost 10 bases, and 16 bases lay in between. The CDR3 runs to 13 residues. CDR3 DNA: TGTGCCAGCAGCTCTAATCACCTCAGGGAGCAGTTCTTC. Protein sequence: CASSSNHLREQFF.

At least ten counts were recorded for this clonotype. The chain links TRBV5-1 to TRBJ2-1, with a tentative D call TRBD2 (6 bases). Germline V lookup: CDR1 SGHRS, CDR2 YFSETQ. Trimming pared 0 bases from V and 3 bases from J, leaving 10 bases between. The CDR3 runs 15 residues. In DNA form, the CDR3 reads TGCGCCAGCAGCTTGGTTGGCGGGATCTACAATGAGCAGTTCTTC. Translated, it gives CASSLVGGIYNEQFF.

This clonotype was seen many times. V and J are TRBV7-8 and TRBJ2-1, with D uncertain. Germline values: CDR1 SGHVS, CDR2 FQNEAQ. Trimming left V 3 bases short and J 4 bases short, with 13 bases between. The CDR3 has 15 residues. The DNA of the CDR3 is TGTGCCAGCAGCTTGAGAGGTCTCGGTTACAATGAGCAGTTCTTC. Translating it yields CASSLRGLGYNEQFF. The variable domain in full, completed from reference TRBV7-8 and TRBJ2-1, reads GAGVSQSPRYKVAKRGQDVALRCDPISGHVSLFWYQQALGQGPEFLTYFQNEAQLDKSGLPSDRFFAERPEGSVSTLKIQRTQQEDSAVYLCASSLRGLGYNEQFFGPGTRLTVL.

This clonotype was seen more than once but under ten times. The rearrangement joins TRBV5-8 to TRBJ2-1; 7 bases agree with TRBD2. The CDR3 has 15 amino acids. Unmatched junction bases numbered 6, after V lost 4 bases and J lost 2 bases. CDR1 and CDR2 from the germline V gene are SGHTS and YDEGEE. CDR3 sequence: CASSAGTSAYNEQFF. As DNA, the CDR3 is TGTGCCAGCAGCGCCGGTACTAGCGCCTACAATGAGCAGTTCTTC.

The sample holds a few counts of this clonotype. The chain couples TRBV25-1 to TRBJ2-3; D remains ambiguous. The germline CDR1 and CDR2 sequences are MGHDK and SYGVNS. Trimming shortened V by 6 bases and J by 6 bases, and 10 bases separated the two germline ends. The CDR3 spans 12 residues. CDR3 loop: CASSSGWDTQYF. In nucleotides, the CDR3 is TGTGCCAGCAGCTCCGGGTGGGATACGCAGTATTTT.

This clonotype came up a few times. This chain joins TRBV5-1 and TRBJ2-2, with 7 bases fitting TRBD1. Germline V gene sequence: CDR1 SGHRS, CDR2 YFSETQ. This CDR3 is 15 amino acids long. The trim removed 7 bases at V and 4 bases at J, leaving 10 bases unmatched. CDR3 amino acids: CASRPQGPPTGELFF. CDR3 nucleotides: TGCGCCAGCCGCCCACAGGGGCCCCCCACCGGGGAGCTGTTTTTT. The full variable domain, in which reference TRBV5-1 and TRBJ2-2 provide the parts outside the CDR3, is KAGVTQTPRYLIKTRGQQVTLSCSPISGHRSVSWYQQTPGQGLQFLFEYFSETQRNKGNFPGRFSGRQFSNSRSEMNVSTLELGDSALYLCASRPQGPPTGELFFGEGSRLTVL.

This clonotype was detected a few times. The chain joins TRBV9 to TRBJ1-2; D ambiguous. There are 12 residues in the CDR3. The V end lost 3 bases, the J end lost 7 bases, and 10 bases lay between the germline ends. Germline CDR1 is SGDLS and CDR2 is YYNGEE. CDR3 sequence (DNA): TGTGCCAGCAGCGAAGGACGCGGTGGCTACACCTTC. Its translation: CASSEGRGGYTF.

A word on this clonotype: One end of the junction does not line up with germline, which may come from a read error. The chain employs TRBV10-3 and TRBJ2-3; weak D call: TRBD1 (6 bases). Germline-derived CDR1 and CDR2 are ENHRY and SYGVKD. The CDR3 has 13 amino acids. CDR3 region: CAIGSRDTDTKYF. The CDR3 DNA sequence: TGTGCCATCGGCTCGAGGGACACAGATACGAAGTATTTT.

The chain has TRBV4-1 and TRBJ2-3; possibly TRBD2 for D (6 bases). The CDR3 totals 15 residues. V was shortened by 3 bases and J by 6 bases, with 16 bases between the two germline ends. CDR1 MGHRA and CDR2 YSYEKL come from the germline V gene. The CDR3 protein is CASSHRPGSTDTQYF. CDR3 DNA sequence: TGCGCCAGCAGCCACCGGCCCGGGAGTACGGATACGCAGTATTTT.

The chain joins TRBV7-2 to TRBJ1-4; 8 nucleotides agree with TRBD1. This CDR3 has 17 residues. V lost 2 bases to trimming and J lost 3 bases; unmatched junction nucleotides: 8. CDR1 and CDR2 from the germline V gene are SGHTA and FQGNSA. The CDR3 loop reads CASSLSGRGRSNEKLFF. In DNA form, the CDR3 reads TGTGCCAGCAGCTTATCTGGCAGGGGGCGGTCTAATGAAAAACTGTTTTTT.

A few counts support this clonotype. The J gene is TRBJ2-1, the V gene TRBV5-1; 7 nucleotides align to TRBD1. V dropped 0 bases and J dropped 4; count of bases not matched to a gene: 16. The germline gives CDR1 SGHRS, CDR2 YFSETQ. The CDR3 sequence is 19 residues long. Written as DNA, the CDR3 is TGCGCCAGCAGCTTGGGGGATTCGGTAAGACAGGGCGGATACAATGAGCAGTTCTTC. Residues: CASSLGDSVRQGGYNEQFF.

This clonotype was seen more than once but under ten times. V is TRBV4-1 and J is TRBJ1-2, with D possibly matching TRBD1 (5 bases). Germline loops: CDR1 MGHRA, CDR2 YSYEKL. This CDR3 region has 15 residues. Trimming took 1 base from V and 7 from J, leaving 16 bases between them. The CDR3 is CASSQGAGTRSGYTF. DNA for the CDR3: TGCGCCAGCAGCCAAGGGGCCGGGACCCGAAGTGGCTACACCTTC.

This clonotype showed up many times. The chain couples TRBV12-3 or TRBV12-4 to TRBJ2-4; the D gene is possibly TRBD1 (6 bases). Between the trimmed V and J ends, which lost 5 bases and 0 bases, there was a span of 8 bases. This CDR3 comprises 14 residues. The CDR3 sequence: CASSHREAKNIQYF. The CDR3 DNA sequence: TGTGCCAGCAGTCACAGGGAAGCCAAAAACATTCAGTACTTC.

The chain recombines TRBV3-1 with TRBJ1-1; tentatively, D is TRBD1 (5 bases). CDR3 size: 15 residues. Germline V gives CDR1 LGHDT, CDR2 YNNKEL (reference sequence). Trimming stripped 1 base from V and 6 bases from J, with 15 bases between. Written as DNA, the CDR3 is TGTGCCAGCAGCCAAGGGATCAACGGGGGGGCTGAAGCTTTCTTT. Its protein is CASSQGINGGAEAFF.

This chain joins TRBV6-5 and TRBJ2-3; 8 bases are a match to TRBD1. This CDR3 comprises 14 residues. The ends lost 4 bases at V and 4 bases at J; junction bases unmatched: 4. CDR1 MNHEY and CDR2 SVGAGI come from the germline V gene. The CDR3 spells CASSFGQGPDTQYF. The CDR3 DNA sequence: TGTGCCAGCAGTTTCGGACAGGGTCCAGATACGCAGTATTTT.

The chain couples TRBV5-1 to TRBJ2-7, with D unclear. Germline CDR1 and CDR2: SGHRS and YFSETQ. The CDR3 totals 12 residues. The germline V and J ends were trimmed by 2 bases and 3 bases, with 6 bases remaining between them. CDR3 sequence: CASSFLNYEQYF. CDR3 DNA: TGCGCCAGCAGCTTCCTAAACTACGAGCAGTACTTC.

This clonotype was seen only a few times. The chain has TRBV6-5 and TRBJ2-7, with TRBD1 matching over 8 bases. The CDR3 sequence is 12 residues long. The ends lost 11 bases at V and 2 bases at J; junction bases unmatched: 5. The germline gives CDR1 MNHEY, CDR2 SVGAGI. For the CDR3, the DNA is TGTGCCGGAGGACAGGGAACCTACGAGCAGTACGTC. This sequence encodes CAGGQGTYEQYV.